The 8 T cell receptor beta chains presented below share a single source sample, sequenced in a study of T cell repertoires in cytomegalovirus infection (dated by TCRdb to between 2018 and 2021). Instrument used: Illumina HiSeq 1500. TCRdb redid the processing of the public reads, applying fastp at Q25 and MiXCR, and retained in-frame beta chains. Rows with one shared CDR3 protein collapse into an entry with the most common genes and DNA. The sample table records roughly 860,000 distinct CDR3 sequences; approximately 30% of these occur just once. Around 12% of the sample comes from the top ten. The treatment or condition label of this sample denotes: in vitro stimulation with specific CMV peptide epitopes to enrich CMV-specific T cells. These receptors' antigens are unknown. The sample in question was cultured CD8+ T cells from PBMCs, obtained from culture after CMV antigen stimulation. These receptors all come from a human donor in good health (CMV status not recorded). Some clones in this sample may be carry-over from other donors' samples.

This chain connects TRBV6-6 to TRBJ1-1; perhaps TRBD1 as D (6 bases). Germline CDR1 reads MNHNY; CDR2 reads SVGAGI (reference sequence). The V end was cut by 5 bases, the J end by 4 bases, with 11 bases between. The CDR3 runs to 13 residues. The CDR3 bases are TGTGCCAGCAGTAGCGAGGGGGTCACTGAAGCTTTCTTT. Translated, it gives CASSSEGVTEAFF.

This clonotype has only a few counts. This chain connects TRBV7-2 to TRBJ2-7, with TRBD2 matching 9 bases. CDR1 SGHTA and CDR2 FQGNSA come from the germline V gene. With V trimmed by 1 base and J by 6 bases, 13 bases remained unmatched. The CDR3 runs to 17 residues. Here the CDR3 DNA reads TGTGCCAGCAGCTTAGAGATGATGCGGCGGGGGGGACGCGAGCAGTACTTC. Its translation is CASSLEMMRRGGREQYF.

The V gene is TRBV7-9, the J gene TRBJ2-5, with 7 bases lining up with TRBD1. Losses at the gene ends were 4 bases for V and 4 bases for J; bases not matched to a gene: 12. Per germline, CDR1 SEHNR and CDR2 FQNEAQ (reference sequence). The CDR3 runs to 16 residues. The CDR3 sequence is CASSSPRTGEGETQYF. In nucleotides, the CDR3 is TGTGCCAGCAGCTCTCCGCGGACAGGTGAGGGAGAGACCCAGTACTTC.

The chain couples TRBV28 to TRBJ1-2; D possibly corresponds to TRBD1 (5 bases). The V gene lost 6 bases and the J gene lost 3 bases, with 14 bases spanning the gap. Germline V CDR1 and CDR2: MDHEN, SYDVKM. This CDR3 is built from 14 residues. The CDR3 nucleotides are TGTGCCAGCAGCTGGGGGGACCTAGACTATGGCTACACCTTC. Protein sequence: CASSWGDLDYGYTF.

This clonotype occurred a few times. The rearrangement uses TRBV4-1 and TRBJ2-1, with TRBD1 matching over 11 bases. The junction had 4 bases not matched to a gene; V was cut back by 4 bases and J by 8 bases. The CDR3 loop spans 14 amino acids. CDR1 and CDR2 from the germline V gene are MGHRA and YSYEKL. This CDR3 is CASSPGQGVYEQFF. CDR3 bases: TGCGCCAGCAGCCCGGGACAGGGGGTCTATGAGCAGTTCTTC.

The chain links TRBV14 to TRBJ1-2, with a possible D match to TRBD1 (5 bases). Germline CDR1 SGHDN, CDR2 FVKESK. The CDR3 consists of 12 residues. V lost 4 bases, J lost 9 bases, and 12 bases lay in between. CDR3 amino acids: CASSRNGASYTF. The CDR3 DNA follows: TGTGCCAGCAGCCGAAACGGGGCCAGCTACACCTTC.

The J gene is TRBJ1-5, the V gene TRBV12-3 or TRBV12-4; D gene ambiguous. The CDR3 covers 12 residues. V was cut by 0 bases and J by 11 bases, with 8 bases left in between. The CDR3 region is CASSLAEGAQHF. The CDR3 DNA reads TGTGCCAGCAGTTTAGCAGAGGGAGCCCAGCATTTT.

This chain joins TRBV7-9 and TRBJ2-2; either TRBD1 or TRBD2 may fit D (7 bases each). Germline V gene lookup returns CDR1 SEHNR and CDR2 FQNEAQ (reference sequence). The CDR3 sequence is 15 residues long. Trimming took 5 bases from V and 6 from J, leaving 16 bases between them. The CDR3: CASSPRGGMSGELFF. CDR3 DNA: TGTGCCAGCAGCCCCAGGGGGGGCATGTCCGGGGAGCTGTTTTTT. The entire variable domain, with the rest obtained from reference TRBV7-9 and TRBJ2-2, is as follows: DTGVSQNPRHKITKRGQNVTFRCDPISEHNRLYWYRQTLGQGPEFLTYFQNEAQLEKSRLLSDRFSAERPKGSFSTLEIQRTEQGDSAMYLCASSPRGGMSGELFFGEGSRLTVL.